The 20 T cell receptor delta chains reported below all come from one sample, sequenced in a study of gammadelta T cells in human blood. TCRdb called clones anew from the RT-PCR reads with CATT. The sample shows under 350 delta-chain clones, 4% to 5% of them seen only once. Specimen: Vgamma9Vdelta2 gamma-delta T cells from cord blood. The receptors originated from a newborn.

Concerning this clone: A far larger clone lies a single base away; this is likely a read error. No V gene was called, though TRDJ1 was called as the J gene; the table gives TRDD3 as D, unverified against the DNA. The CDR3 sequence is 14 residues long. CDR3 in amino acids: CACGTVGGQDKLIF. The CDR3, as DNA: TGTGCCTGTGGCACCGTAGGGGGTCAAGATAAACTCATCTTT.

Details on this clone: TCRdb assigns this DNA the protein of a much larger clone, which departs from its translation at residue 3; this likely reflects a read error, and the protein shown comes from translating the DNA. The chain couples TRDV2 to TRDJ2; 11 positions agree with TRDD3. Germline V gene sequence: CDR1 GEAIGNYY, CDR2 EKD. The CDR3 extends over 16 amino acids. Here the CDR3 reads CASDVLGDTLTAQLFF. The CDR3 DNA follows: TGTGCCAGTGACGTACTGGGGGATACTTTGACAGCACAACTCTTCTTT.

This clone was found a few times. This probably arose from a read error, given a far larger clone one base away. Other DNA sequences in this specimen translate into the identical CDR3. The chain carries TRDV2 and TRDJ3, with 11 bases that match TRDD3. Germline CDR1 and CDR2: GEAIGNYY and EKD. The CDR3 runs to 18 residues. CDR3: CACDTWGIRDWDTRQMFF. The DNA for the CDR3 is TGTGCCTGTGACACATGGGGGATACGGGACTGGGACACCAGACAGATGTTTTTC.

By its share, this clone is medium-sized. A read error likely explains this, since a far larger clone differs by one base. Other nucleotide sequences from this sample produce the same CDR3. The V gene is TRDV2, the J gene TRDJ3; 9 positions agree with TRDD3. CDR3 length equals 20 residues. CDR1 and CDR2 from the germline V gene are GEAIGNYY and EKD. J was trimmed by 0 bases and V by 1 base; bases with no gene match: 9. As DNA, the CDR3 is TGTGCCTGTGACACTGTACTGGGGGACAGGAGCTCCTGGGACACCCGACAGATGTTTTTC. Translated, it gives CACDTVLGDRSSWDTRQMFF.

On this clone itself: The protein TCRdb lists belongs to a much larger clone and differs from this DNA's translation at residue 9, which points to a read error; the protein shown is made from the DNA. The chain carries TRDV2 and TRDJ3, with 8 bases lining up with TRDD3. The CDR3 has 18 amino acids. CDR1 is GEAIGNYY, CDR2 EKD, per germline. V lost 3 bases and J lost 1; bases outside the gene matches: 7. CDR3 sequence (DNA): TGTGCCTGTGACGTACTGGGGGTTAGGTCCTGGGACACCCGACAGATGTTTTTC. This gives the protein CACDVLGVRSWDTRQMFF.

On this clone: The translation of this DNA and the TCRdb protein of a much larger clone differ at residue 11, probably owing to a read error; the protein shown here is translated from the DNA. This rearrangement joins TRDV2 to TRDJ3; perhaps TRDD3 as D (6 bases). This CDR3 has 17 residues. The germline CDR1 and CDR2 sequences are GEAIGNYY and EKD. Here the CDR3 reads CACDPAGLPWGTRQMFF. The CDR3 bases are TGTGCCTGTGACCCAGCTGGGTTACCCTGGGGCACCCGACAGATGTTTTTC.

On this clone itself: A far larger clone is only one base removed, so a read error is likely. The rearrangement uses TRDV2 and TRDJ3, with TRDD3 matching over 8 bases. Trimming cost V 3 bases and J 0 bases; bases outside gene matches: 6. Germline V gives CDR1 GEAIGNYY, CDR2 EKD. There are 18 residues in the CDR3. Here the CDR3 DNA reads TGTGCCTGTGACGTACTGGGGGTTGGCTCCTGGGACACCCGACAGATGTTTTTC. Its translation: CACDVLGVGSWDTRQMFF.

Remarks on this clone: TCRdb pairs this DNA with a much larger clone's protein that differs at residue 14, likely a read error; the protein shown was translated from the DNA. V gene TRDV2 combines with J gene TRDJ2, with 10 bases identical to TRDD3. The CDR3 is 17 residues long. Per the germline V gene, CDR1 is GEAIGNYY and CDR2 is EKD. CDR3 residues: CACDRVWGITLTARLFF. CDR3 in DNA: TGTGCCTGTGACAGGGTCTGGGGGATAACTTTGACAGCACGACTCTTCTTT.

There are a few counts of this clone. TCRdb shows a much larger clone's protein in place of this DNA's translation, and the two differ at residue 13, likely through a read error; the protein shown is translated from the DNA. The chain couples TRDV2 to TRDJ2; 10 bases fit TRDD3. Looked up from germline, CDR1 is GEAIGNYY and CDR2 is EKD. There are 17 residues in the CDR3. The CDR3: CACDRVWGITLTVQLFF. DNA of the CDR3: TGTGCCTGTGACAGGGTCTGGGGGATAACTTTGACAGTACAACTCTTCTTT.

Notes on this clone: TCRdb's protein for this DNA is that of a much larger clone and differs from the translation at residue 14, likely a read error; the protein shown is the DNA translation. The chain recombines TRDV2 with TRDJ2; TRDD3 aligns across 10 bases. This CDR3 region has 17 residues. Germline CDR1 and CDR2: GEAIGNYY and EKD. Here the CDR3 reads CACDRVWGITLTAKLFF. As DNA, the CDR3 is TGTGCCTGTGACAGGGTCTGGGGGATAACTTTGACAGCAAAACTCTTCTTT.

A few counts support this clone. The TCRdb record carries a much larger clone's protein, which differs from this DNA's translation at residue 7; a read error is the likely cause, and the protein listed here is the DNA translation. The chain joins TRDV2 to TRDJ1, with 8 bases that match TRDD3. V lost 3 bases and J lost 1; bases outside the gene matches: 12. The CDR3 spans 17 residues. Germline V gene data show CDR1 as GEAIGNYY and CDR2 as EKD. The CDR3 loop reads CACDSVLGDQPTDKLIF. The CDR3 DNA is TGTGCCTGTGACTCTGTGTTGGGGGATCAGCCCACCGATAAACTCATCTTT.

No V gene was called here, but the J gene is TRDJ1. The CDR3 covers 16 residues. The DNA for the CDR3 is TGTGCCGTGTTTTCTATTTGGGAGGATATTTTTCTAAAACTCATCTTT. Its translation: CAVFSIWEDIFLKLIF.

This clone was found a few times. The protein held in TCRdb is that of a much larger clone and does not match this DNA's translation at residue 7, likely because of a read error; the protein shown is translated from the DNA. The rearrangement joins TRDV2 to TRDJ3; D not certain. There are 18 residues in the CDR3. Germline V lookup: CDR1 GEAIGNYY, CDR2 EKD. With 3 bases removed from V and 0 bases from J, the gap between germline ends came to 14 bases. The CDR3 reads CACDVLRVSSWDTRQMFF. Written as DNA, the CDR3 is TGTGCCTGTGACGTACTGAGGGTTAGCTCCTGGGACACCCGACAGATGTTTTTC.

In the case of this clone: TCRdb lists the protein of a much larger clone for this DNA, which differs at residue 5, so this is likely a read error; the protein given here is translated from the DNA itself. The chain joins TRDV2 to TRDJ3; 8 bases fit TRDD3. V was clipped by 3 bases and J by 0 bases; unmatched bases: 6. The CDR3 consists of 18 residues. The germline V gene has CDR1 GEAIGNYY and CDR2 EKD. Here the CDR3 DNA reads TGTGCCTGTGACGCACTGGGGGTTAGCTCCTGGGACACCCGACAGATGTTTTTC. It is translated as CACDALGVSSWDTRQMFF.

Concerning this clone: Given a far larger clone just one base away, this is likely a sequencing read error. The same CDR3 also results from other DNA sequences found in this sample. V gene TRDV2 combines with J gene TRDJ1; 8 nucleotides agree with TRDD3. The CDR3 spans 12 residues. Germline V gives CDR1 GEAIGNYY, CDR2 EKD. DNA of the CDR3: TGTGCCTGTGGGGGATACACCGATAAACTAATCTTT. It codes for CACGGYTDKLIF.

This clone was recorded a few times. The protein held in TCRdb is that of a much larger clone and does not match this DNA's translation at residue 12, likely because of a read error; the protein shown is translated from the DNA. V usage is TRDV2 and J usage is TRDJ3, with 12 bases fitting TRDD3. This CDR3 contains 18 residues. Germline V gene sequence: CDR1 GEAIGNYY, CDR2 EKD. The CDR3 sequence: CACDYTGGYSWYTRQMFF. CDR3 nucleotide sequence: TGTGCCTGTGACTATACTGGGGGATACTCCTGGTACACCCGACAGATGTTTTTC.

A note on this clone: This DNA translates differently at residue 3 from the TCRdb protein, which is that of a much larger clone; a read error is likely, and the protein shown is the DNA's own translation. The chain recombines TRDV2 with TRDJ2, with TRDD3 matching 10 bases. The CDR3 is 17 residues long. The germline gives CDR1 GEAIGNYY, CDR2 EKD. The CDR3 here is CAFDRVWGITLTAQLFF. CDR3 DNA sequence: TGTGCCTTTGACAGGGTCTGGGGGATAACTTTGACAGCACAACTCTTCTTT.

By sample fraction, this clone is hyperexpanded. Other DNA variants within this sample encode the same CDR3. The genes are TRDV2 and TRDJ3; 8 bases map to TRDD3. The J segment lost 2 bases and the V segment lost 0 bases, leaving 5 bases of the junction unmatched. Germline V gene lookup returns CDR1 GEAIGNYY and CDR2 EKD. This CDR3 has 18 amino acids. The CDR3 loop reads CACDTGVWGTWDTRQMFF. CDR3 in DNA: TGTGCCTGTGACACCGGTGTCTGGGGGACCTGGGACACCCGACAGATGTTTTTC.

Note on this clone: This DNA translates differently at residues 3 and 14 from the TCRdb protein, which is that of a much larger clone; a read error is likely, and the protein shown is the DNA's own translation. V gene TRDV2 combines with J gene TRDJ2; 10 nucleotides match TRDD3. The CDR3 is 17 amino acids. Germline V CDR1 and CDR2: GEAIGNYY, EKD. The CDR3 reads CARDRVWGITLTAKLFF. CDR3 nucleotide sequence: TGTGCCCGTGACAGGGTCTGGGGGATAACTTTGACAGCAAAACTCTTCTTT.

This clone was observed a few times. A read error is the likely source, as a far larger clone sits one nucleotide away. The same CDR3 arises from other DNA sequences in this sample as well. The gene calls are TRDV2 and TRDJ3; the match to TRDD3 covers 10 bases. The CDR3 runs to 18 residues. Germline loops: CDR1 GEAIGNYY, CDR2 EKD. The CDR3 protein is CACDTLGDTSWDTRQMFF. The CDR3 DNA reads TGTGCCTGTGACACCTTGGGGGATACCTCCTGGGACACTCGACAGATGTTTTTC.